The rows below give T cell receptor beta chains drawn from one sample of a study of blood T cell repertoires in COVID-19. Only in-frame clones appear in the TCRdb table, and some are missing; sequencing was by immunoSEQ multiplex PCR. Of roughly 200,000 clones in the sample, roughly 84% are singletons; the top ten hold around 7%. The sample comprised PBMCs or T cells enriched from blood (not recorded which). The source of these receptors is a young man in a cohort exposed to, infected with or recovered from COVID-19 (not recorded which). The CDR3 runs from the conserved cysteine through the conserved F or W. The D gene is left open where the match is weak. Clone size is not always given. Where it is, it says once, few, many or a class for expanded clones.

>TRBD2|TRBV9|17|.|TRBJ2-1
CASSVGVGAGVNNEQFF
TGTGCCAGCAGCGTAGGGGTCGGAGCGGGAGTAAACAATGAGCAGTTCTTC
>TRBD2|TRBV19|15|once|TRBJ2-1
CASSSRGSSYNEQFF
TGTGCCAGTAGTTCACGCGGGAGTTCCTACAATGAGCAGTTCTTC
>TRBD1|TRBV19|16|.|TRBJ1-4
CASSSGTGTTNEKLFF
TGTGCCAGTAGCAGCGGGACAGGAACAACTAATGAAAAACTGTTTTTT
>.|TRBV5-6|15|.|TRBJ1-2
CASSLLLEQAYGYTF
TGTGCCAGCAGCTTGTTGCTCGAACAGGCCTATGGCTACACCTTC
>.|TRBV9|12|.|TRBJ1-2
CASSARTEGYTF
TGTGCCAGCAGCGCAAGGACAGAGGGCTACACCTTC
>TRBD1|TRBV7-8|20|.|TRBJ1-3
CASSGGGQGGLPISGNTIYF
TGTGCCAGCAGCGGTGGGGGACAGGGAGGCCTACCGATCTCTGGAAACACCATATATTTT
>.|TRBV28|14|.|TRBJ1-1
CASSSLQAGNEAFF
TGTGCCAGCAGTTCCCTTCAGGCCGGCAATGAAGCTTTCTTT
>.|TRBV5-1|14|.|TRBJ2-1
CASSLWAASNEQFF
TGCGCCAGCAGCTTGTGGGCAGCTTCCAATGAGCAGTTCTTC
>TRBD1|TRBV29-1|15|few|TRBJ2-2
CSVAGTGGNTGELFF
TGCAGCGTCGCAGGGACAGGGGGTAACACCGGGGAGCTGTTTTTT
>.|TRBV6-5|14|.|TRBJ1-5
CASSYGQSNQPQHF
TGTGCCAGCAGTTACGGACAGAGCAATCAGCCCCAGCATTTT
>TRBD1|TRBV7-9|15|.|TRBJ1-1
CASSFGQGKNTEAFF
TGTGCCAGCAGCTTCGGACAGGGGAAGAACACTGAAGCTTTCTTT
>.|TRBV9|14|.|TRBJ2-2
CASSGTVGAGELFF
TGTGCCAGCAGCGGGACCGTCGGGGCCGGGGAGCTGTTTTTT
>.|TRBV6-5|15|.|TRBJ2-2
CASSYSTTATGELFF
TGTGCCAGCAGTTACTCGACAACCGCCACCGGGGAGCTGTTTTTT
>TRBD1|TRBV6-5|13|.|TRBJ2-7
CASFLQGMSEQYF
TGTGCCAGCTTCCTACAGGGGATGAGTGAGCAGTACTTC
>TRBD1|TRBV11-2|15|.|TRBJ2-7
CASSSAGTGSYEQYF
TGTGCCAGCAGCTCAGCCGGGACAGGGTCCTACGAGCAGTACTTC
>.|TRBV28|14|.|TRBJ1-5
CASSFRTGNQPQHF
TGTGCCAGCAGTTTTAGAACGGGAAATCAGCCCCAGCATTTT
>.|TRBV7-2|13|.|TRBJ2-7
CASSPRSGSEQYF
TGTGCCAGCAGCCCTAGGAGCGGTAGCGAGCAGTACTTC
>TRBD1|TRBV9|16|.|TRBJ2-1
CASSVGEGQGHNEQFF
TGTGCCAGCAGCGTAGGGGAGGGACAGGGGCACAATGAGCAGTTCTTC
>.|TRBV28|13|once|TRBJ2-5
CASTQPGSGTQYF
TGTGCCAGCACCCAACCTGGGAGCGGGACCCAGTACTTC
>.|TRBV5-1|12|.|TRBJ2-1
CASSPEGVEQFF
TGCGCCAGCAGCCCCGAGGGGGTTGAGCAGTTCTTC
>TRBD1|TRBV3-1/TRBV3-2|14|few|TRBJ2-7
CASSRRDRTYEQYF
TGTGCCAGCAGCCGCCGGGACAGAACCTACGAGCAGTACTTC
>.|TRBV7-3|13|.|TRBJ1-1
CASSWAGNTEAFF
TGTGCCAGCAGCTGGGCGGGGAACACTGAAGCTTTCTTT
>.|TRBV9|16|.|TRBJ2-1
CASSVARSTQKDEQFF
TGTGCCAGCAGCGTAGCTCGTAGCACCCAGAAGGATGAGCAGTTCTTC
>TRBD2|TRBV14|16|.|TRBJ2-2
CASSWGTSGATGELFF
TGTGCCAGCAGCTGGGGGACTAGCGGAGCCACCGGGGAGCTGTTTTTT
>TRBD2|TRBV28|14|once|TRBJ2-3
CASSPGLPTDTQYF
TGTGCCAGCAGCCCGGGACTACCCACAGATACGCAGTATTTT
>.|TRBV5-1|14|.|TRBJ2-1
CASSYPDGRGEQFF
TGCGCCAGCAGCTACCCGGACGGACGGGGTGAGCAGTTCTTC